The 8 T cell receptor beta chains in this list originate from one sample, sequenced in a study of patients and donors after allogeneic stem cell transplantation. Each CDR3 protein is one row after TCRdb ran MiXCR on the RT-PCR reads. The table records 70,000 or so distinct CDR3 sequences, 26% of them present only once. The sample taken for sequencing was blood, either unsorted or a sorted T cell fraction (not recorded which). These receptors came from a human donor who was either an allogeneic HSCT recipient or a stem cell or donor lymphocyte infusion donor (not recorded which). It is not recorded whose cells these are; they may come from a transplant donor.

This sequence joins TRBV29-1 and TRBJ2-2, with D maybe TRBD1 (7 bases). V lost 7 bases, J lost 1 base, and 16 bases lay in between. The germline gives CDR1 SQVTM, CDR2 ANQGSEA. This CDR3 is built from 15 residues. CDR3 sequence (DNA): TGCAGCGCCACCAGGGGGGCGGTGAACACCGGGGAGCTGTTTTTT. Its protein is CSATRGAVNTGELFF.

V and J are TRBV5-1 and TRBJ2-3, with D hard to call. Trimming removed 4 bases from V and 5 bases from J, with 5 bases in between. The germline V gene has CDR1 SGHRS and CDR2 YFSETQ. This CDR3 has 11 amino acids. CDR3 sequence: CASSHEDTQYF. CDR3 nucleotide sequence: TGCGCCAGCAGCCACGAAGATACGCAGTATTTT.

The genes are TRBV12-3 or TRBV12-4 and TRBJ2-7, with D possibly TRBD1 on 5 matching bases. The CDR3 spans 17 residues. Trimming pared 2 bases from V and 2 bases from J, leaving 19 bases between. The DNA for the CDR3 is TGTGCCAGCAGTTTAAAAGGAACGACAGTTAGGCCCTACGAGCAGTACTTC. It codes for CASSLKGTTVRPYEQYF.

This clonotype came up a few times. The V and J genes are TRBV5-1 and TRBJ2-5; TRBD2 aligns across 7 bases. CDR3 length equals 13 residues. The J segment lost 4 bases and the V segment lost 5 bases, leaving 5 bases of the junction unmatched. Germline V gene sequence: CDR1 SGHRS, CDR2 YFSETQ. The CDR3 region has the DNA TGCGCCAGCAGGTGGACTAGTCGAGAGACCCAGTACTTC. As protein: CASRWTSRETQYF.

The table lists this clonotype with many counts. The J gene is TRBJ1-2, the V gene TRBV20-1; D may be TRBD1 (6 bases). The CDR3 runs to 13 residues. V lost 5 bases and J lost 4, with 14 bases in between. In germline, CDR1 is DFQATT, CDR2 SNEGSKA (reference sequence). DNA of the CDR3: TGCAGTGCTGCGACAGGATTATCCTATGGCTACACCTTC. As protein: CSAATGLSYGYTF.

V usage is TRBV28 and J usage is TRBJ2-1; TRBD2 matches at 9 bases. Germline lookup yields CDR1 MDHEN and CDR2 SYDVKM. Trimming took 8 bases from V and 1 from J; bases not matched to a gene: 6. CDR3 length: 15 amino acids. CDR3 amino acids: CASGGGRVSYNEQFF. In DNA, the CDR3 is TGTGCCAGCGGCGGCGGGAGGGTGTCCTACAATGAGCAGTTCTTC.

The gene calls are TRBV7-7 and TRBJ2-3; D gene ambiguous. CDR1 is SSHAT and CDR2 is FNYEAQ in the germline V gene (reference sequence). The length of the CDR3 is 14 residues. The ends were cut back, 3 bases at V and 2 bases at J, with 9 bases in the middle. The CDR3 is CASSLDHHTDTQYF. The CDR3 nucleotides read TGTGCCAGCAGCTTGGACCACCACACAGATACGCAGTATTTT.

CDR3 sequence: CASSLWGQAFYEQYF. The CDR3 DNA sequence: TGTGCCAGCAGTTTATGGGGTCAGGCCTTCTACGAGCAGTACTTC. The chain couples TRBV27 to TRBJ2-7; the D is unclear. Trimming took 1 base from V and 3 from J, leaving 13 bases between them. The germline CDR1 and CDR2 sequences are MNHEY and SMNVEV (reference sequence). This CDR3 is built from 15 residues.